This T cell receptor (beta chain) comes out of a study of T cells after yellow fever vaccination. Regarding the study as a whole: Boosting was followed by the reappearance of most primary-vaccination clones (approximately 95% CD4, around 86% CD8).

Via MiXCR, TCRdb re-called the 5' RACE reads, giving one row per CDR3 protein. The repertoire holds 450,000 to 550,000 distinct CDR3 sequences, with 21% as singletons. Concerning this clonotype: Its antigen is unknown.

This specimen was PBMCs, taken 20 to 25 days after the first yellow fever vaccination. This sequence was found in a man younger than 35 who received the YFV17D yellow fever vaccine.

The CDR3: CSATGTSGGSYEQYF. In DNA, the CDR3 is TGCAGTGCTACCGGGACTAGCGGGGGTTCCTACGAGCAGTACTTC. V gene TRBV20-1 combines with J gene TRBJ2-7, with 14 bases aligning to TRBD2. V was pared by 4 bases and J by 1 base, with 3 bases of the junction left unmatched. CDR3 length equals 15 residues. Germline loops: CDR1 DFQATT, CDR2 SNEGSKA (reference sequence).